This T cell receptor (beta chain) was sequenced in a study of T cell responses to AZD1222 COVID-19 vaccine. In germline, CDR1 is LGHNA, CDR2 YNFKEQ. The CDR3 sequence is 18 residues long. The V gene lost 0 bases and the J gene lost 2 bases, with 20 bases spanning the gap. Study findings and constraints: Vaccine-related CD4 TCRs covered spike, predominating at 160-218 and 743-854. Repertoires were obtained only post-peak T cell response.

This clone has just one count. The antigen is not known. Second-dose timings of about 4 or about 12 weeks were pooled. Profiled with immunoSEQ multiplex PCR; TCRdb holds only in-frame clones, not every one. The sample lists approximately 96,000 clones, 75% to 95% occurring once. This chain connects TRBV4-2 to TRBJ2-7; TRBD2 might be the D (6 bases). This receptor was taken from an adult who received the AZD1222 COVID-19 vaccine. The sample was peripheral blood, taken 28 days after the second AZD1222 dose. CDR3 nucleotides: TGTGCCAGCAGCCAAGATTTGCGCGGGGTGGGCGGGGCCTACGAGCAGTACTTC. It yields the protein CASSQDLRGVGGAYEQYF.